Listed here are 31 T cell receptor beta chains from one sample, sequenced in a study of spatial heterogeneity in lung cancer. As to time point: blood at routine non-recurrence follow-up after resection. Tumor, nontumor lung or frozen PBMC supplied whole RNA that was sequenced unsorted. TCRdb processed the 5' RACE reads anew with MiXCR; each CDR3 protein has one entry. The top ten hold approximately 15% of the sample, which has roughly 120,000 distinct CDR3 sequences, 9% to 15% seen once. The specimen comprised PBMCs, sampled at follow-up. These receptors were obtained from a male donor with early-stage non-small cell lung cancer.

V is TRBV10-3 and J is TRBJ2-4; D is perhaps TRBD1 (5 bases). The CDR3 extends over 15 amino acids. The V gene lost 3 bases and the J gene lost 1 base, with 10 bases spanning the gap. Germline CDR1 reads ENHRY; CDR2 reads SYGVKD. The CDR3 nucleotides read TGTGCCATCAGTGAAGTGGGGCTCGCCAAAAACATTCAGTACTTC. Protein sequence: CAISEVGLAKNIQYF.

The DNA for the CDR3 is TGTGCCATCAGTGGTCCAGCGGGGGGTTCAGATACGCAGTATTTT. Its translation: CAISGPAGGSDTQYF. This chain uses TRBV10-3 with TRBJ2-3, with 9 bases matching TRBD2. Trimming cost V 4 bases and J 4 bases; bases outside gene matches: 6. There are 15 residues in the CDR3. Germline V gives CDR1 ENHRY, CDR2 SYGVKD.

The gene calls are TRBV4-2 and TRBJ1-2; D is unclear. Trimming took off 0 bases at V and 0 bases at J, with 8 bases between the two ends. The CDR3 extends over 15 amino acids. Per germline, CDR1 LGHNA and CDR2 YNFKEQ. The CDR3 sequence is CASSQDQDSNYGYTF. The CDR3 coding sequence is TGTGCCAGCAGCCAAGATCAGGATTCTAACTATGGCTACACCTTC.

The gene calls are TRBV5-1 and TRBJ1-1; D is unclear. V lost 5 bases to trimming and J lost 0 bases, with 8 bases between them. The CDR3 has 13 residues. Germline-derived CDR1 and CDR2 are SGHRS and YFSETQ. The CDR3 bases are TGCGCCAGCAGACTCAGCTTGAACACTGAAGCTTTCTTT. Translating it yields CASRLSLNTEAFF.

This chain joins TRBV5-4 and TRBJ2-5; weak D call: TRBD2 (5 bases). Germline V gene lookup returns CDR1 SGHNT and CDR2 YYREEE (reference sequence). V was clipped by 0 bases and J by 5 bases, with 11 bases between them. The CDR3 has 14 amino acids. CDR3 sequence: CASSLAGLRETQYF. The CDR3, as DNA: TGTGCCAGCAGCTTGGCTGGACTTCGGGAGACCCAGTACTTC.

This CDR3 reads CASSLWLHGTQYF. For the CDR3, the DNA is TGTGCCAGCAGCCTCTGGCTTCACGGTACGCAGTATTTT. The chain links TRBV5-6 to TRBJ2-3; D not certain. The ends were cut back, 4 bases at V and 8 bases at J, with 14 bases in the middle. From germline, CDR1 is SGHDT and CDR2 YYEEEE. The CDR3 extends over 13 amino acids.

The chain recombines TRBV19 with TRBJ2-7, with 7 positions matching TRBD1. V gave up 1 base and J gave up 9 bases; unmatched junction bases: 18. The CDR3 runs to 17 residues. Germline V gene data show CDR1 as LNHDA and CDR2 as SQIVND (reference sequence). The CDR3 sequence: CASSIATSGTVPFGQYF. The CDR3, as DNA: TGTGCCAGTAGTATAGCTACCTCCGGGACAGTTCCTTTCGGGCAGTACTTC.

This clonotype was observed a few times. The chain has TRBV6-6 and TRBJ1-2; maybe TRBD1 (6 bases). From germline, CDR1 is MNHNY and CDR2 SVGAGI (reference sequence). The CDR3 covers 14 residues. V shed 10 bases and J shed 3 bases, with 18 bases lying between them. CDR3 DNA sequence: TGTGCCACCCGCGACGGGGGGCAAGACTATGGCTACACCTTC. This sequence encodes CATRDGGQDYGYTF.

This clonotype was observed a handful of times. V and J are TRBV2 and TRBJ2-7; 12 bases line up with TRBD2. The CDR3 contains 15 residues. CDR1 and CDR2 (germline): SNHLY, FYNNEI. Trimming removed 5 bases from V and 2 bases from J; junction bases left unmatched: 4. The CDR3 sequence is CASSLLAGGAYEQYF. The CDR3 DNA sequence: TGTGCCAGCAGTCTACTAGCGGGGGGCGCCTACGAGCAGTACTTC.

This clonotype was picked up many times. The V and J genes are TRBV12-3 or TRBV12-4 and TRBJ2-5, with TRBD1 as a possible D gene (6 bases). The V end was cut by 5 bases, the J end by 5 bases, with 18 bases between. The CDR3 is made up of 15 amino acids. The CDR3, as DNA: TGTGCCAGCAGTGCCCGGGACACCGAAGGGGAGACCCAGTACTTC. This codes for CASSARDTEGETQYF.

This clonotype appeared a few times. V gene TRBV28 combines with J gene TRBJ1-6; D gene unclear. The V end was cut by 4 bases, the J end by 14 bases, with 15 bases between. CDR1 and CDR2 (germline): MDHEN, SYDVKM. CDR3 length: 13 residues. The CDR3 sequence: CASSSRTFNALHF. The CDR3 DNA sequence: TGTGCCAGCAGTTCACGGACCTTTAATGCCCTCCACTTT.

This clonotype was seen a handful of times. The chain uses TRBV11-2 and TRBJ1-1; D is possibly TRBD1 (6 bases). The CDR3 loop spans 14 amino acids. Trimming removed 2 bases at V and 4 bases at J, with 11 bases between. Germline-derived CDR1 and CDR2 are SGHAT and FQNNGV. CDR3 DNA: TGTGCCAGCAGCTTACAGAGGGGGTTCACTGAAGCTTTCTTT. Translation gives CASSLQRGFTEAFF.

The chain joins TRBV7-3 to TRBJ1-1; D gene ambiguous. V lost 4 bases to trimming and J lost 1 base, with 7 bases between them. This CDR3 is 13 amino acids long. The germline CDR1 and CDR2 sequences are SGHTA and FQGTGA. The chain's CDR3 is CASSSQRNTEAFF. The CDR3 region has the DNA TGTGCCAGCAGCTCTCAGAGGAACACTGAAGCTTTCTTT.

This clonotype was counted ten times or more. The chain links TRBV20-1 to TRBJ2-7; D might be TRBD1 (5 bases). V was shortened by 0 bases and J by 6 bases, with 18 bases between the two germline ends. The germline CDR1 and CDR2 sequences are DFQATT and SNEGSKA (reference sequence). This CDR3 contains 15 residues. The CDR3 loop is CSAREAGLGYGEQYF. CDR3 DNA: TGCAGTGCTAGAGAGGCAGGGCTAGGTTATGGCGAGCAGTACTTC.

This clonotype was found a few times. V is TRBV15 and J is TRBJ1-5, with no clear D. The CDR3 sequence is 12 residues long. The V gene's germline CDR1 is LNHNV and CDR2 YYDKDF (reference sequence). V lost 0 bases and J 5 bases, leaving 2 bases between the germline ends. CDR3 DNA sequence: TGTGCCACCAGCAGAGAGGATCAGCCCCAGCATTTT. It yields the protein CATSREDQPQHF.

This rearrangement joins TRBV7-6 to TRBJ2-3, with D possibly being TRBD1 or TRBD2 (6 bases each). CDR1 is SGHVS and CDR2 is FNYEAQ in the germline V gene. There are 14 residues in the CDR3. Deletions cut 7 bases from V and 0 bases from J, with 11 bases between. The CDR3 spells CASMEGGSTDTQYF. The CDR3, as DNA: TGTGCCAGCATGGAGGGGGGTAGCACAGATACGCAGTATTTT.

This clonotype was found many times. V is TRBV2 and J is TRBJ1-3; D unclear. Germline V CDR1 and CDR2: SNHLY, FYNNEI. The CDR3 is 12 residues long. The V and J ends lost 1 base and 4 bases respectively, with 2 bases between them. The CDR3: CASSEGGNTIYF. CDR3 in DNA: TGTGCCAGCAGTGAAGGGGGAAACACCATATATTTT.

At least ten counts were recorded for this clonotype. The rearrangement joins TRBV20-1 to TRBJ1-2; possibly TRBD1 for D (5 bases). The V gene's germline CDR1 is DFQATT and CDR2 SNEGSKA (reference sequence). Trimming removed 3 bases from V and 2 bases from J, with 13 bases in between. This CDR3 has 14 amino acids. The CDR3 DNA reads as TGCAGTGCTAGCCCCTCGGACAAGAACTATGGCTACACCTTC. Its protein product is CSASPSDKNYGYTF.

Ten or more counts support this clonotype. The chain combines TRBV7-8 with TRBJ1-1, with D possibly being TRBD1 (5 bases). Germline V gives CDR1 SGHVS, CDR2 FQNEAQ. CDR3 length: 14 residues. The V end was cut by 3 bases, the J end by 1 base, with 9 bases between. CDR3 DNA sequence: TGTGCCAGCAGCTTTAAACAGGAGAACACTGAAGCTTTCTTT. Residues: CASSFKQENTEAFF.

This clonotype was detected only a few times. The J gene is TRBJ2-5, the V gene TRBV7-9, with a tentative D call TRBD2 (7 bases). The CDR3 length is 13 residues. Trimming took off 4 bases at V and 5 bases at J, with 11 bases between the two ends. Germline CDR1 is SEHNR and CDR2 is FQNEAQ (reference sequence). The CDR3 bases are TGTGCCAGCAGCTCAGGGGAGGGGGAGACCCAGTACTTC. Translation: CASSSGEGETQYF.

This chain uses TRBV4-2 with TRBJ1-2; D is unresolved. CDR1 is LGHNA, CDR2 YNFKEQ, per germline. The CDR3 totals 16 residues. V was cut by 0 bases and J by 7 bases, with 18 bases left in between. The CDR3 bases are TGTGCCAGCAGCCAAGATAAAGCTCGGCTGTCGGGTGGCTACACCTTC. This codes for CASSQDKARLSGGYTF.

This clonotype appeared many times. This chain uses TRBV28 with TRBJ2-1; 13 nucleotides agree with TRBD2. CDR1 and CDR2 from the germline V gene are MDHEN and SYDVKM. This CDR3 is 14 amino acids long. With V trimmed by 5 bases and J by 12 bases, 7 bases remained unmatched. CDR3 bases: TGTGCCAGCAGTATGGGACTAGCGGGGAGGGTGCAGTTCTTC. Translated, it gives CASSMGLAGRVQFF.

There are a few counts of this clonotype. The chain combines TRBV15 with TRBJ2-5; a weak D match, TRBD1 (6 bases). CDR1 is LNHNV and CDR2 is YYDKDF in the germline V gene (reference sequence). V lost 3 bases, J lost 1 base, and 6 bases lay in between. This CDR3 comprises 13 residues. The CDR3 here is CATSRGAQETQYF. CDR3 nucleotide sequence: TGTGCCACCAGCAGGGGGGCCCAAGAGACCCAGTACTTC.

The chain couples TRBV10-3 to TRBJ2-5, with D tentatively TRBD2 (5 bases). The V gene lost 10 bases and the J gene lost 4 bases, with 13 bases spanning the gap. Germline CDR1 is ENHRY and CDR2 is SYGVKD. CDR3 length: 12 amino acids. The CDR3 DNA reads TGTGCCACCGGTCCGGGATCAGAGACCCAGTACTTC. This encodes CATGPGSETQYF.

The chain recombines TRBV5-1 with TRBJ1-1; D may be TRBD1 (6 bases). The CDR3 extends over 16 amino acids. Germline loops: CDR1 SGHRS, CDR2 YFSETQ. The V end was cut by 0 bases, the J end by 3 bases, with 15 bases between. This CDR3 is CASSLVAGARDTEAFF. The CDR3 region has the DNA TGCGCCAGCAGCTTGGTGGCAGGGGCTCGGGACACTGAAGCTTTCTTT. The variable domain in full, with the rest retrieved from reference TRBV5-1 and TRBJ1-1, is KAGVTQTPRYLIKTRGQQVTLSCSPISGHRSVSWYQQTPGQGLQFLFEYFSETQRNKGNFPGRFSGRQFSNSRSEMNVSTLELGDSALYLCASSLVAGARDTEAFFGQGTRLTVV.

In this sample, this clonotype turned up many times. This CDR3 is CASSPTGGGEQYF. The CDR3 region has the DNA TGTGCCAGCTCACCGACAGGGGGAGGGGAGCAGTACTTC. The chain is built from TRBV18 and TRBJ2-7; 9 bases match TRBD1. Germline trimming cut 3 bases from V and 7 bases from J; bases unmatched to any gene: 4. Germline assignment: CDR1 KGHSH and CDR2 LQKENI. The CDR3 covers 13 residues.

This clonotype has a handful of counts. J is TRBJ1-1 and V is TRBV4-1, with no clear D. This CDR3 is built from 14 residues. V was cut by 1 base and J by 0 bases, with 6 bases left in between. CDR1 is MGHRA, CDR2 YSYEKL, per germline. CDR3 coding DNA: TGCGCCAGCAGCCAAGTACTCCTGAACACTGAAGCTTTCTTT. Amino acid sequence: CASSQVLLNTEAFF.

The V and J genes are TRBV4-3 and TRBJ2-1, with 10 bases identical to TRBD1. This CDR3 is built from 14 residues. With V trimmed by 4 bases and J by 6 bases, 3 bases remained unmatched. Per germline, CDR1 LGHNA and CDR2 YSLEER. Written as DNA, the CDR3 is TGCGCCAGCAGCCTTGACAGGGGGCCCAATGAGCAGTTCTTC. Protein: CASSLDRGPNEQFF.

This clonotype was counted at least ten times. The chain has TRBV28 and TRBJ2-5, with D possibly being TRBD2 (5 bases). V lost 5 bases, J lost 4 bases, and 14 bases lay in between. CDR3 length equals 14 residues. Per germline, CDR1 MDHEN and CDR2 SYDVKM. The CDR3 protein is CASSTGNTPETQYF. The CDR3 DNA follows: TGTGCCAGCAGTACCGGGAACACCCCAGAGACCCAGTACTTC.

This clonotype was seen only a few times. This rearrangement joins TRBV19 to TRBJ2-3; D perhaps matches TRBD1 (6 bases). V was trimmed by 6 bases and J by 0 bases, leaving 16 bases between them. The CDR3 runs to 16 residues. Germline V gene sequence: CDR1 LNHDA, CDR2 SQIVND (reference sequence). The DNA for the CDR3 is TGTGCCAGTAGACCGCGGACAGTTCCTAGCACAGATACGCAGTATTTT. This sequence encodes CASRPRTVPSTDTQYF.

A few counts support this clonotype. The chain employs TRBV7-6 and TRBJ2-7; no definite D call. Trimming removed 6 bases at V and 2 bases at J, with 14 bases between. The germline V gene has CDR1 SGHVS and CDR2 FNYEAQ. The CDR3 runs 14 residues. Here the CDR3 reads CASSRNDGAYEQYF. In DNA, the CDR3 is TGTGCCAGCAGTCGGAACGACGGAGCCTACGAGCAGTACTTC.